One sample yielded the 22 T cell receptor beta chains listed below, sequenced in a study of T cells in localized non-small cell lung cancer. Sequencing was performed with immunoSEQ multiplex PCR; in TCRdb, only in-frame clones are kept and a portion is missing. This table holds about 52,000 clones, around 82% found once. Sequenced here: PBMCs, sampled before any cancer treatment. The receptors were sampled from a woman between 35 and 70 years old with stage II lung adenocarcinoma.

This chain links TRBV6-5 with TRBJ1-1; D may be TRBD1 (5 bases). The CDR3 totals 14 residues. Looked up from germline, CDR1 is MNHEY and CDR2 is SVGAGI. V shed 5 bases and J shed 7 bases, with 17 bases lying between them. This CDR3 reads CASSPPGGRGEAFF. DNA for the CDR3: TGTGCCAGCAGTCCCCCGGGGGGAAGAGGTGAAGCTTTCTTT.

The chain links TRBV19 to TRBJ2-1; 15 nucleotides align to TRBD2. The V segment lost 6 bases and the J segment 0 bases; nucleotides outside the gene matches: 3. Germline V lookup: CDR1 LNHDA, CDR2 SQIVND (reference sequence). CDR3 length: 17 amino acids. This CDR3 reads CASRGTSGGFSYNEQFF. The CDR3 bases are TGTGCCAGTAGGGGGACTAGCGGGGGGTTCTCCTACAATGAGCAGTTCTTC.

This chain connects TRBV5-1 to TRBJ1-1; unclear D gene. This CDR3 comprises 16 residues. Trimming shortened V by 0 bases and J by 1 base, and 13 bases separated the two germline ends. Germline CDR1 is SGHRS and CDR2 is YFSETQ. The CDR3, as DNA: TGCGCCAGCAGCTTGGGCAGCGTACGGGGGAACACTGAAGCTTTCTTT. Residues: CASSLGSVRGNTEAFF.

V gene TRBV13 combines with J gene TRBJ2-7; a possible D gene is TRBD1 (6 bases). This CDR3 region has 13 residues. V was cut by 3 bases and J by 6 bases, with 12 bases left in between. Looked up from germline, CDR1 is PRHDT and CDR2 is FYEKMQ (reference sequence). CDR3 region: CASSFSIGGEQYF. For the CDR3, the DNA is TGTGCCAGCAGCTTTTCTATAGGGGGCGAGCAGTACTTC. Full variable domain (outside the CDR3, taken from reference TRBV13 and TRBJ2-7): AAGVIQSPRHLIKEKRETATLKCYPIPRHDTVYWYQQGPGQDPQFLISFYEKMQSDKGSIPDRFSAQQFSDYHSELNMSSLELGDSALYFCASSFSIGGEQYFGPGTRLTVT.

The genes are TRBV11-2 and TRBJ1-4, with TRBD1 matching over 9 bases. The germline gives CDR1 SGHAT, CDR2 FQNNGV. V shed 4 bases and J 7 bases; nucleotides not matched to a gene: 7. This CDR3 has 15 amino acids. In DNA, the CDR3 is TGTGCCAGCAGCTCTAGCACAGGGGGCGGTGAAAAACTGTTTTTT. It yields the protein CASSSSTGGGEKLFF.

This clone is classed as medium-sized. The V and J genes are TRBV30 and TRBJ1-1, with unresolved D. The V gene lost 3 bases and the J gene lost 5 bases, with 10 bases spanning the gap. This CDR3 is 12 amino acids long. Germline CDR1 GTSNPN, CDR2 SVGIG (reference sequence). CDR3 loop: CAWRGVVTEAFF. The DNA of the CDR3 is TGTGCCTGGAGAGGAGTGGTTACTGAAGCTTTCTTT.

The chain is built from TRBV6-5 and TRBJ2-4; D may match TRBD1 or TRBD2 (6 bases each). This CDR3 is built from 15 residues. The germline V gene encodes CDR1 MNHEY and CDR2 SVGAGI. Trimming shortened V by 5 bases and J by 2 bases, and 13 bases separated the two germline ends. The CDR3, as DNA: TGTGCCAGCAGTGCGATCGGGGGCACCAAAAACATTCAGTACTTC. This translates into CASSAIGGTKNIQYF.

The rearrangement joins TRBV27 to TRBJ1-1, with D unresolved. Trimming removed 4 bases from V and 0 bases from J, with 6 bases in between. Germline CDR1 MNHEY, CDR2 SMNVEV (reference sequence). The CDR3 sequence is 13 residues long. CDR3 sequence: CASSSDVNTEAFF. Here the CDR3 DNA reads TGTGCCAGCAGTTCAGACGTGAACACTGAAGCTTTCTTT.

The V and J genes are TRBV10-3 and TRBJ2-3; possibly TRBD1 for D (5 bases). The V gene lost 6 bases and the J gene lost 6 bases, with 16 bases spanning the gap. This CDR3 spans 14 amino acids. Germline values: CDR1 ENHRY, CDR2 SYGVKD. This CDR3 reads CAIRPSGAGDTQYF. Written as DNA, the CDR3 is TGTGCCATCAGGCCTTCTGGGGCCGGGGATACGCAGTATTTT.

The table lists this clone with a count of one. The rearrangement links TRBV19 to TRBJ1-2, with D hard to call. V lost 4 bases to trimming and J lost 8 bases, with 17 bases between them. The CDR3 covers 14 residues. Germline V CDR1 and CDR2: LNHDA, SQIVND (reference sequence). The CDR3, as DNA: TGTGCCAGTAGTAGGCAGCAGGCCTTCAACGGCTACACCTTC. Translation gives CASSRQQAFNGYTF.

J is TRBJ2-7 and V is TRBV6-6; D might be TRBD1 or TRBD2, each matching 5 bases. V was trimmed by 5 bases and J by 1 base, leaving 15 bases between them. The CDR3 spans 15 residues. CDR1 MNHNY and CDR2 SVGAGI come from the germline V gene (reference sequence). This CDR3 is CASSRPRDLSYEQYF. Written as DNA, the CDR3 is TGTGCCAGCAGTCGTCCCCGGGACCTGTCCTACGAGCAGTACTTC.

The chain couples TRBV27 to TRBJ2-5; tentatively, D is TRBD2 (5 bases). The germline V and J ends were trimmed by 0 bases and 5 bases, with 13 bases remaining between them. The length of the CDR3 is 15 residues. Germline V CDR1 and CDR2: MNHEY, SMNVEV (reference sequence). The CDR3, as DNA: TGTGCCAGCAGTTTATCGATCGAGGGTTTGGAGACCCAGTACTTC. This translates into CASSLSIEGLETQYF.

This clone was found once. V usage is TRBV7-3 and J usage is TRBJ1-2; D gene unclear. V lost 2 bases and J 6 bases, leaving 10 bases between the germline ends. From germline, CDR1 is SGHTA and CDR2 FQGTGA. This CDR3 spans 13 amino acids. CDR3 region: CASSLGRQDGYTF. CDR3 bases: TGTGCCAGCAGCTTAGGTAGGCAGGATGGCTACACCTTC.

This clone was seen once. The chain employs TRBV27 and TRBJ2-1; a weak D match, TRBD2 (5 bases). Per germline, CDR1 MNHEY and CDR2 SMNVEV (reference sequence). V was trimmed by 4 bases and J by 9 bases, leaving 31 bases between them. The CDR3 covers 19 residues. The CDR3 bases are TGTGCCAGCAGTTCTTCCCTCTTCGACTACACATCAAAGTCCGGTGAGCAGTTCTTC. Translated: CASSSSLFDYTSKSGEQFF.

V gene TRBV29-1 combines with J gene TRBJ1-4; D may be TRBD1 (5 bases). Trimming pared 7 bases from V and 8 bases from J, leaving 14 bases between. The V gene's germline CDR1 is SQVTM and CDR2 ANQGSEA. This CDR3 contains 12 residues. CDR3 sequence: CSASGRNEKLFF. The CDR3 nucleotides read TGCAGCGCCTCGGGACGGAACGAAAAACTGTTTTTT.

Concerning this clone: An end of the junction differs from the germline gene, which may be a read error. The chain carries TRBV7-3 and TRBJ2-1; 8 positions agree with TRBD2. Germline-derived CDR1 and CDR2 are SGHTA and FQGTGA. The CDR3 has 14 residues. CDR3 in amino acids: CASSLERGYSEQFF. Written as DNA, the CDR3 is TGTGCCAGCAGCTTAGAGCGGGGGTACAGTGAGCAGTTCTTC.

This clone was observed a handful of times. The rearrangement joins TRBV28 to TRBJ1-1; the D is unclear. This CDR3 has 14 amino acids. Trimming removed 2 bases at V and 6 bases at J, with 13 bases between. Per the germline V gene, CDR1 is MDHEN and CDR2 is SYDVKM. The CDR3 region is CASSLMGVISEAFF. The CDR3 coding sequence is TGTGCCAGCAGTTTAATGGGCGTAATCTCTGAAGCTTTCTTT.

The CDR3 DNA is TGTGCCAGCAGTTTAATTGGGGACAGGGTTCACACTGAAGCTTTCTTT. This codes for CASSLIGDRVHTEAFF. The V gene is TRBV27, the J gene TRBJ1-1, with TRBD1 matching over 9 bases. CDR1 is MNHEY and CDR2 is SMNVEV in the germline V gene (reference sequence). The CDR3 spans 16 residues. Trimming removed 2 bases from V and 3 bases from J; junction bases left unmatched: 7.

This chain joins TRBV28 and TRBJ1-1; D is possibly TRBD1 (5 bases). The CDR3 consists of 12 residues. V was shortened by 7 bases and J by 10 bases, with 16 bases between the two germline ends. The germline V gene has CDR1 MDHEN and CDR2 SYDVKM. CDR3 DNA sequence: TGTGCCAGCACCCCTCAGGGCAGTGGAGCTTTCTTT. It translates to CASTPQGSGAFF.

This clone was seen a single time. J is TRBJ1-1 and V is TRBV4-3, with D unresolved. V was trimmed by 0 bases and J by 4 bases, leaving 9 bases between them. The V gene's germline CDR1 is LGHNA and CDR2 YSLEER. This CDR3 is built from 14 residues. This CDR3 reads CASSQDPAPTEAFF. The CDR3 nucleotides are TGCGCCAGCAGCCAAGATCCGGCGCCCACTGAAGCTTTCTTT.

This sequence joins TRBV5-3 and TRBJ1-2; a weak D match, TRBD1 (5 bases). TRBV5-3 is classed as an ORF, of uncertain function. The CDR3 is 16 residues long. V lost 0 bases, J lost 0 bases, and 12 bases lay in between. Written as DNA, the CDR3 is TGTGCCAGAAGCTTGGTAAAAAGACAGCCTAACTATGGCTACACCTTC. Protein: CARSLVKRQPNYGYTF.

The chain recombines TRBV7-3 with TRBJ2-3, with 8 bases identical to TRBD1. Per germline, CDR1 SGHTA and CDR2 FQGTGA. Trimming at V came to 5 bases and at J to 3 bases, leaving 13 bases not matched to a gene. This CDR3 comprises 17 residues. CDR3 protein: CASSISGQGASTDTQYF. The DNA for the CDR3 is TGTGCCAGCAGCATTTCGGGGCAGGGGGCAAGTACAGATACGCAGTATTTT. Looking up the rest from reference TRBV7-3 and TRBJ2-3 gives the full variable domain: GAGVSQTPSNKVTEKGKYVELRCDPISGHTALYWYRQSLGQGPEFLIYFQGTGAADDSGLPNDRFFAVRPEGSVSTLKIQRTERGDSAVYLCASSISGQGASTDTQYFGPGTRLTVL.